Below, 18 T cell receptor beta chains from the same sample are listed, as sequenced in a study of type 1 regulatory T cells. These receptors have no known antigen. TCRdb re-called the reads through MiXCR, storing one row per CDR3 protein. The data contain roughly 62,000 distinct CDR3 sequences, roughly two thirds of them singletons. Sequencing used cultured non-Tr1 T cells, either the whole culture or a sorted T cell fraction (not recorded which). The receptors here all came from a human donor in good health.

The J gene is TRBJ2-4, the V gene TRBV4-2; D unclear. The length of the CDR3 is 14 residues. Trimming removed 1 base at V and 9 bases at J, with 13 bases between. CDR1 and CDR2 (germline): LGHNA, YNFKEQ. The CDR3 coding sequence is TGTGCCAGCAGCCAAGTGGTTCACCGCAGCATTCAGTACTTC. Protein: CASSQVVHRSIQYF.

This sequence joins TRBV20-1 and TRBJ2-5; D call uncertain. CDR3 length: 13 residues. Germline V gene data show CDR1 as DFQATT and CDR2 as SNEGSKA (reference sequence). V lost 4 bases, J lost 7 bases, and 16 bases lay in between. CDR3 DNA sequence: TGCAGTGCTAAAAACTTAGGATCGGGGACCCAGTACTTC. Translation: CSAKNLGSGTQYF.

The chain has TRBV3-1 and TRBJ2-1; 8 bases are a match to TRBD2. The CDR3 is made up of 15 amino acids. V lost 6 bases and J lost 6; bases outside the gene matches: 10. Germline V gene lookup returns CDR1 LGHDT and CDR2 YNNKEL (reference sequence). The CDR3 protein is CASSYGGGVTNEQFF. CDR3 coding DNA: TGTGCCAGCAGTTACGGGGGGGGGGTTACCAATGAGCAGTTCTTC.

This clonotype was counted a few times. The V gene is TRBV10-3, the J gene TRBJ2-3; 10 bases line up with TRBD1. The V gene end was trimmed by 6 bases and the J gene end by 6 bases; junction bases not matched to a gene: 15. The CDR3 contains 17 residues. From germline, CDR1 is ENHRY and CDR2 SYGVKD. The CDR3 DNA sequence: TGTGCCATCAGCCAGGATTCCGGGACAGGGGCGTCGGATACGCAGTATTTT. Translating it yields CAISQDSGTGASDTQYF.

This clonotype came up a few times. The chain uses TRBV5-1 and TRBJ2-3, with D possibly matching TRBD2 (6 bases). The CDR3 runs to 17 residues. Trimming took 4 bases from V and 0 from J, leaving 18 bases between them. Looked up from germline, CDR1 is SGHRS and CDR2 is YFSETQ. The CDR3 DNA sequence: TGCGCCAGCAGCATTGGCCAGATCGGGAGTAGCACAGATACGCAGTATTTT. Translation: CASSIGQIGSSTDTQYF.

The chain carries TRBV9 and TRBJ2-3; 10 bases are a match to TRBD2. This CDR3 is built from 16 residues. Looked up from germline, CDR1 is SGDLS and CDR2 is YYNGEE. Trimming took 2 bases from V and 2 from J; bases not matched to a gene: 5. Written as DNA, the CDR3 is TGTGCCAGCAGCGTCACTAGCGGGATTATCACAGATACGCAGTATTTT. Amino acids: CASSVTSGIITDTQYF. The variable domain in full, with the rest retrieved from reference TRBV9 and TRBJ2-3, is DSGVTQTPKHLITATGQRVTLRCSPRSGDLSVYWYQQSLDQGLQFLIQYYNGEERAKGNILERFSAQQFPDLHSELNLSSLELGDSALYFCASSVTSGIITDTQYFGPGTRLTVL.

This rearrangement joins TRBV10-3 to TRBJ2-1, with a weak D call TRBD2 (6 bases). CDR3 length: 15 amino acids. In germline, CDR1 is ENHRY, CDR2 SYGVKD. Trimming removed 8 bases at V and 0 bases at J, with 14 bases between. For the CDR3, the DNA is TGTGCCATCCGGGGGAGCGGTTCCTCCTACAATGAGCAGTTCTTC. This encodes CAIRGSGSSYNEQFF.

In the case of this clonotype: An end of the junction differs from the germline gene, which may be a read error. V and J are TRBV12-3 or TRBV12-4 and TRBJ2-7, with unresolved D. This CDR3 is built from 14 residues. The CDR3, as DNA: TGTGCCAGCAGCTTAGGACCGATCTCCTACGAGCAGTACTTC. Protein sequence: CASSLGPISYEQYF.

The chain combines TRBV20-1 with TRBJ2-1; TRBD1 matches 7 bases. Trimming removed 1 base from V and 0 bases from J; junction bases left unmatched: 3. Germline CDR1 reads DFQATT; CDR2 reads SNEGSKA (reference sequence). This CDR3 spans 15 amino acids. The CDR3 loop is CSARARDSSYNEQFF. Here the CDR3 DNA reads TGCAGTGCTAGAGCACGGGACAGCTCCTACAATGAGCAGTTCTTC.

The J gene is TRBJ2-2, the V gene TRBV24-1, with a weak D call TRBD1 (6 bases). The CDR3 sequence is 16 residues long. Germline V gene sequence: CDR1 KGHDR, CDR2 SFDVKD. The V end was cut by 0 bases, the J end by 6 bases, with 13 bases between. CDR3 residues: CATSDLRGQGSGELFF. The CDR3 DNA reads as TGTGCCACCAGTGATTTGCGGGGCCAGGGGTCCGGGGAGCTGTTTTTT.

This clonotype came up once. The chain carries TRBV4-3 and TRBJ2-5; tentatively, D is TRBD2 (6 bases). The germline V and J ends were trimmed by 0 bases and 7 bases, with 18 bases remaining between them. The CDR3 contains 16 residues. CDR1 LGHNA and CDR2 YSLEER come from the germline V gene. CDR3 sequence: CASSQDGPMLGGTQYF. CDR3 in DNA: TGCGCCAGCAGCCAAGATGGCCCGATGCTGGGGGGGACCCAGTACTTC.

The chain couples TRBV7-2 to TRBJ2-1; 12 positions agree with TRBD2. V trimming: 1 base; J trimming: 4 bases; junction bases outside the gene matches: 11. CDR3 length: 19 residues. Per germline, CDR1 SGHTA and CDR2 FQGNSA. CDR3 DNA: TGTGCCAGCAGCTTAGGGGGACTAGCGGGTAGAGGACCTTACAATGAGCAGTTCTTC. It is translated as CASSLGGLAGRGPYNEQFF.

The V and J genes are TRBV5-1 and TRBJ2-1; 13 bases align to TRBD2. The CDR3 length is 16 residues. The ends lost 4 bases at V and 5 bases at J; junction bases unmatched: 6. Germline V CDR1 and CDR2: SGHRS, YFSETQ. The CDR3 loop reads CASSAEGLAGNNEQFF. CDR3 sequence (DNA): TGCGCCAGCAGCGCCGAGGGACTAGCGGGAAACAATGAGCAGTTCTTC. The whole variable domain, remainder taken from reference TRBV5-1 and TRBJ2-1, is KAGVTQTPRYLIKTRGQQVTLSCSPISGHRSVSWYQQTPGQGLQFLFEYFSETQRNKGNFPGRFSGRQFSNSRSEMNVSTLELGDSALYLCASSAEGLAGNNEQFFGPGTRLTVL.

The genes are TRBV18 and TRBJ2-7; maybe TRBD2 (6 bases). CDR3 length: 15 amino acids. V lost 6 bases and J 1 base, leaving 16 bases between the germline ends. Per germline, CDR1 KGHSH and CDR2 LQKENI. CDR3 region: CASSLSDGGSYEQYF. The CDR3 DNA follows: TGTGCCAGCTCCCTCTCGGACGGAGGGTCCTACGAGCAGTACTTC.

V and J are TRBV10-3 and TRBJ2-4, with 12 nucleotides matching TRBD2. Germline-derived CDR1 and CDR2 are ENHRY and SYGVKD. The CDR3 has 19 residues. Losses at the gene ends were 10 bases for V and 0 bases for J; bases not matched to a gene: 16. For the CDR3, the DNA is TGTGCCACCAATCCAAGTCGGACTAGCGGGGATATAGCCAAAAACATTCAGTACTTC. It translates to CATNPSRTSGDIAKNIQYF.

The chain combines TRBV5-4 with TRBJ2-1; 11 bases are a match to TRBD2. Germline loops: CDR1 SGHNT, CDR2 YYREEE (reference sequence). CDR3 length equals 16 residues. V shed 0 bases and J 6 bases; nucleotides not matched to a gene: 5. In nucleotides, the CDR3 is TGTGCCAGCAGCTTGGCTGAACTAGCGGGGGCCAATGAGCAGTTCTTC. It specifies CASSLAELAGANEQFF.

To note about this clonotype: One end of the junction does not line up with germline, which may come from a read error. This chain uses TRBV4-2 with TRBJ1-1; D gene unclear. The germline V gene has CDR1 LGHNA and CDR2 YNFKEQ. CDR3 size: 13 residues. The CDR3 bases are TGTGACAGCAGCCAAGAGTCCGAAAGTGAAGCTTTCTTT. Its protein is CDSSQESESEAFF.

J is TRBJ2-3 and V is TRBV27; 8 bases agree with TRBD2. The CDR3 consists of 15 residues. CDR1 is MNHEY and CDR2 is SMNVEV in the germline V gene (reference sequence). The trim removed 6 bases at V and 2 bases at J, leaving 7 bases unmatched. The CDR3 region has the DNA TGTGCCAGCAGACAGCTTAGCGGGAACACAGATACGCAGTATTTT. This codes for CASRQLSGNTDTQYF.